This T cell receptor beta chain was sequenced for a study of CD8 T cells in Susac syndrome. The authors reverse transcribed roughly 0.5 to 1 ug RNA with random hexamers. TCRdb ran MiXCR on the immunoSEQ multiplex PCR reads and lists one entry per CDR3 protein. The sample yields about 140,000 distinct CDR3 sequences, over 90% seen once. Per the germline V gene, CDR1 is SGHVS and CDR2 is FQNEAQ. CDR3 length: 12 residues. V gave up 5 bases and J gave up 4 bases, with 7 bases separating them. The table lists this clonotype with a few counts. Sequencing of TCR beta was performed on blood CD8+ and CD4+ T cells. Bulk CD8+ and CD4+ cells came from magnetic negative isolation; CD8+ TEMRA by FACS.

This TCR was recovered from a human donor with Susac syndrome. The gene calls are TRBV7-8 and TRBJ2-3; D is unclear. Sequencing was carried out using CD4+ T cells from PBMCs. The CDR3 DNA sequence: TGTGCCAGCAGCCCACGCCCAGATACGCAGTATTTT. Translation gives CASSPRPDTQYF.